Below, 18 T cell receptor beta chains from the same sample are listed, as sequenced in a study of blood T cell repertoires in COVID-19. This table comes from immunoSEQ multiplex PCR, and its TCRdb copy is limited to in-frame clones, with some not included. The sample consists of about 97,000 clones, 80% to 95% of them appearing once. The sample was peripheral blood. The receptors stem from a woman between 50 and 59 years old with COVID-19, enrolled during active disease.

This chain links TRBV7-2 with TRBJ2-7; 9 bases map to TRBD2. The CDR3 spans 14 residues. Germline V CDR1 and CDR2: SGHTA, FQGNSA. V was clipped by 0 bases and J by 4 bases; unmatched bases: 1. The CDR3: CASSLAAGGYEQYF. In DNA, the CDR3 is TGTGCCAGCAGCTTAGCAGCGGGGGGTTACGAGCAGTACTTC.

This clone occurred a few times. J is TRBJ1-2 and V is TRBV7-2, with D possibly matching TRBD1 (5 bases). V was shortened by 6 bases and J by 3 bases, with 14 bases between the two germline ends. CDR1 is SGHTA, CDR2 FQGNSA, per germline. The CDR3 consists of 14 residues. CDR3 sequence: CASRTSRGDYGYTF. The CDR3 nucleotides read TGTGCCAGCAGGACTAGCCGGGGGGACTATGGCTACACCTTC.

This clone has just one count. V usage is TRBV7-9 and J usage is TRBJ2-7; 9 bases fit TRBD1. Trimming took 5 bases from V and 5 from J; bases not matched to a gene: 10. Germline-derived CDR1 and CDR2 are SEHNR and FQNEAQ (reference sequence). CDR3 length equals 15 residues. CDR3 amino acids: CASSLMDRGVDEQYF. The CDR3 nucleotides are TGTGCCAGCAGCCTAATGGACAGGGGAGTCGACGAGCAGTACTTC.

CDR3 amino acids: CASSFRGDFTDTQYF. The CDR3 DNA follows: TGTGCCAGCAGCTTCCGCGGGGACTTCACAGATACGCAGTATTTT. J is TRBJ2-3 and V is TRBV7-3; a weak D match, TRBD2 (6 bases). Germline V gene data show CDR1 as SGHTA and CDR2 as FQGTGA. Trimming shortened V by 3 bases and J by 2 bases, and 12 bases separated the two germline ends. This CDR3 is 15 amino acids long.

The chain couples TRBV11-2 to TRBJ2-3; TRBD2 is a possible D gene (7 bases). The CDR3 runs to 16 residues. With 4 bases removed from V and 7 bases from J, the gap between germline ends came to 21 bases. Germline V gene data show CDR1 as SGHAT and CDR2 as FQNNGV. In nucleotides, the CDR3 is TGTGCCAGCAGCTCAAGCTGGCGGGGGCTCACGAATACGCAGTATTTT. Its translation: CASSSSWRGLTNTQYF.

V usage is TRBV21-1 and J usage is TRBJ1-5; TRBD1 is the table's D call and was not checked against the DNA. TRBV21-1 is designated a pseudogene. The CDR3 runs to 14 residues. CDR3 protein: CASSKRQGNQPQHF. The CDR3 region has the DNA TGTGCCAGCAGCAAAAGACAGGGAAATCAGCCCCAGCATTTT.

The chain is built from TRBV3-1 (or the pseudogene TRBV3-2) and TRBJ1-1, with D hard to call. Germline CDR1 is LGHDT and CDR2 is YNNKEL (reference sequence). The V gene lost 2 bases and the J gene lost 1 base, with 8 bases spanning the gap. The CDR3 sequence is 14 residues long. CDR3 nucleotide sequence: TGTGCCAGCAGCCAACATACAGCGAACACTGAAGCTTTCTTT. It is translated as CASSQHTANTEAFF.

The chain couples TRBV5-1 to TRBJ1-1; D gene unclear. CDR3 length: 14 residues. V gave up 1 base and J gave up 5 bases, with 12 bases separating them. Germline V gene sequence: CDR1 SGHRS, CDR2 YFSETQ. In DNA, the CDR3 is TGCGCCAGCAGCTTGCGAGGGTCGGTTACTGAAGCTTTCTTT. Its translation: CASSLRGSVTEAFF.

The chain links TRBV5-6 to TRBJ2-7, with 11 bases fitting TRBD1. The CDR3 extends over 14 amino acids. Germline CDR1 SGHDT, CDR2 YYEEEE. Trimming removed 4 bases from V and 6 bases from J; junction bases left unmatched: 6. CDR3 sequence (DNA): TGTGCCAGCAGCAACCCCGGGACAGGGGGCGAGCAGTACGTC. Encoded protein: CASSNPGTGGEQYV.

This clone was picked up one time. The CDR3 here is CASSPVAGTPSMNTEAFF. The CDR3 DNA follows: TGTGCCAGCTCACCCGTCGCCGGGACACCTAGCATGAACACTGAAGCTTTCTTT. The chain couples TRBV18 to TRBJ1-1, with D perhaps TRBD1 (6 bases). The CDR3 totals 18 residues. V gave up 3 bases and J gave up 0 bases, with 20 bases separating them. In germline, CDR1 is KGHSH, CDR2 LQKENI.

The gene calls are TRBV4-1 and TRBJ1-6, with TRBD1 as a possible D gene (5 bases). Per germline, CDR1 MGHRA and CDR2 YSYEKL. The V end was cut by 0 bases, the J end by 7 bases, with 13 bases between. The CDR3 is 16 amino acids. Here the CDR3 DNA reads TGCGCCAGCAGCCAAGAGAGTGCGACAGCCAATTCACCCCTCCACTTT. Translating it yields CASSQESATANSPLHF.

V gene TRBV10-3 combines with J gene TRBJ2-5; D perhaps matches TRBD1 (5 bases). V was trimmed by 4 bases and J by 2 bases, leaving 20 bases between them. The CDR3 is 17 residues long. Per the germline V gene, CDR1 is ENHRY and CDR2 is SYGVKD. The CDR3 region has the DNA TGTGCCATCAGTGTATGGGGCCGTAGTCAGGCACAAGAGACCCAGTACTTC. Encoded protein: CAISVWGRSQAQETQYF.

This clone was counted a few times. The chain couples TRBV30 to TRBJ1-1; TRBD1 agrees at 8 bases. J gave up 0 bases and V 2 bases, and 8 bases lay outside the gene matches. In germline, CDR1 is GTSNPN, CDR2 SVGIG (reference sequence). CDR3 length equals 16 residues. The CDR3 region has the DNA TGTGCCTGGAGTTTGGGGACAGGATTCATGAACACTGAAGCTTTCTTT. Its protein product is CAWSLGTGFMNTEAFF.

V is TRBV4-3 and J is TRBJ2-1, with D unresolved. This CDR3 comprises 14 residues. Between the trimmed V and J ends, which lost 0 bases and 7 bases, there was a span of 10 bases. Per the germline V gene, CDR1 is LGHNA and CDR2 is YSLEER. The CDR3 bases are TGCGCCAGCAGCCAAGATGAGCGAGGAAATGAGCAGTTCTTC. It codes for CASSQDERGNEQFF.

V usage is TRBV29-1 and J usage is TRBJ2-1; 8 nucleotides agree with TRBD1. The length of the CDR3 is 14 residues. The germline V gene has CDR1 SQVTM and CDR2 ANQGSEA. J lost 8 bases, V lost 7 bases, and 13 bases had no gene match. CDR3 sequence: CSGASGQVLDEQFF. The CDR3, as DNA: TGCAGCGGTGCCTCGGGACAGGTCCTAGATGAGCAGTTCTTC.

The V and J genes are TRBV6-1 and TRBJ1-3, with 9 bases lining up with TRBD1. With V trimmed by 4 bases and J by 5 bases, 12 bases remained unmatched. The CDR3 is 17 residues long. CDR1 is MNHNS and CDR2 is SASEGT in the germline V gene. The CDR3 loop is CASSVLPGTGKRNTIYF. The DNA for the CDR3 is TGTGCCAGCAGTGTGCTTCCCGGGACAGGGAAGAGAAACACCATATATTTT.

The CDR3 spells CASSEGAGSDTQYF. The CDR3 nucleotides are TGTGCCAGCAGTGAAGGCGCTGGTTCAGATACGCAGTATTTT. The genes are TRBV2 and TRBJ2-3; D is ambiguous. Germline loops: CDR1 SNHLY, CDR2 FYNNEI. V was trimmed by 1 base and J by 4 bases, leaving 9 bases between them. CDR3 length: 14 amino acids.

This chain links TRBV4-1 with TRBJ1-1; D is possibly TRBD1 (5 bases). This CDR3 spans 15 amino acids. Germline-derived CDR1 and CDR2 are MGHRA and YSYEKL. Trimming took off 1 base at V and 0 bases at J, with 9 bases between the two ends. The DNA for the CDR3 is TGCGCCAGCAGCCAAGGGGGCGGGATGAACACTGAAGCTTTCTTT. Translation: CASSQGGGMNTEAFF.